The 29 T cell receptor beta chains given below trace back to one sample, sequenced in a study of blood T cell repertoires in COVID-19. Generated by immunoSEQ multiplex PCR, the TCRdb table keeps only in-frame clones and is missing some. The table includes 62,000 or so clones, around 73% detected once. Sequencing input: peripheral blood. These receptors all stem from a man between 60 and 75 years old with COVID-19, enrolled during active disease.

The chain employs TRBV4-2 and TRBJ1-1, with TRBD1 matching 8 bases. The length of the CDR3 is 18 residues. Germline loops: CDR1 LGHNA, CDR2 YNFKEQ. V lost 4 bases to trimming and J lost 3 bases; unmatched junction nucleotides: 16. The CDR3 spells CASSPEARGLDTDTEAFF. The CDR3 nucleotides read TGTGCCAGCAGCCCAGAGGCCAGGGGGCTTGACACCGACACTGAAGCTTTCTTT.

The CDR3 spells CASSLEQGIGETQYF. As DNA, the CDR3 is TGTGCCAGCAGCTTAGAACAGGGGATAGGAGAGACCCAGTACTTC. The gene calls are TRBV11-1 and TRBJ2-5; 7 bases fit TRBD1. The CDR3 contains 15 residues. Germline values: CDR1 SGHAT, CDR2 FQDESV (reference sequence). With V trimmed by 1 base and J by 4 bases, 6 bases remained unmatched.

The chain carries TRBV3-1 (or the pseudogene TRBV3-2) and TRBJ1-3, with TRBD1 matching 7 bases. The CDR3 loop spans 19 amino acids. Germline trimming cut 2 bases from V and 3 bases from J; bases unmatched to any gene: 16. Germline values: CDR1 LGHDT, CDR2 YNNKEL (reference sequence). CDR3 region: CASSQPPRFEGGRGNTIYF. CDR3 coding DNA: TGTGCCAGCAGCCAACCTCCGAGGTTCGAAGGGGGCCGTGGAAACACCATATATTTT.

The chain's CDR3 is CASSFDQSYNEQFF. CDR3 DNA sequence: TGTGCCAGCAGCTTCGATCAGTCTTACAATGAGCAGTTCTTC. V usage is TRBV7-2 and J usage is TRBJ2-1; no clear D. V was pared by 3 bases and J by 4 bases, with 10 bases between. The CDR3 runs 14 residues. Germline assignment: CDR1 SGHTA and CDR2 FQGNSA.

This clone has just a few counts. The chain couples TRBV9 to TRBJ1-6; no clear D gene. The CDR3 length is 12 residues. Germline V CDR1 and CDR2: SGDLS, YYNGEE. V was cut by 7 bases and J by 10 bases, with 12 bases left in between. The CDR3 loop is CASGRLDSPLHF. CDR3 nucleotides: TGTGCCAGCGGGAGATTGGACTCACCCCTCCACTTT.

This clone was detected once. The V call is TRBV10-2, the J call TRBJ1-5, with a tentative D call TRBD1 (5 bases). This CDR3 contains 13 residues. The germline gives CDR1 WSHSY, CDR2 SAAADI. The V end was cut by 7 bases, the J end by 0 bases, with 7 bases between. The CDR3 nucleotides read TGCGCCAGCACCAGGGATAGCAATCAGCCCCAGCATTTT. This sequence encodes CASTRDSNQPQHF.

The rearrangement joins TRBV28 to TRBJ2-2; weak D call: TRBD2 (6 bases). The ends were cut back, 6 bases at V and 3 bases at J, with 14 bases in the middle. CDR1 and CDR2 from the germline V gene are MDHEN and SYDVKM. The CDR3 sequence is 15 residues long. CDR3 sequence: CASRVGTYYTGELFF. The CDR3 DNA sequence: TGTGCCAGCAGAGTGGGGACTTACTACACCGGGGAGCTGTTTTTT. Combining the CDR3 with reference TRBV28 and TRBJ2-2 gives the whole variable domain DVKVTQSSRYLVKRTGEKVFLECVQDMDHENMFWYRQDPGLGLRLIYFSYDVKMKEKGDIPEGYSVSREKKERFSLILESASTNQTSMYLCASRVGTYYTGELFFGEGSRLTVL.

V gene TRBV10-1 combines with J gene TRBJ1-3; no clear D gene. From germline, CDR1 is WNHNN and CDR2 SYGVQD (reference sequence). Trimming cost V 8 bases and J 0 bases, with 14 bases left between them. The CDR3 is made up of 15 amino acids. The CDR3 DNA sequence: TGCGCCAGCTTATCAAAACCGAGCTCTGGAAACACCATATATTTT. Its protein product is CASLSKPSSGNTIYF.

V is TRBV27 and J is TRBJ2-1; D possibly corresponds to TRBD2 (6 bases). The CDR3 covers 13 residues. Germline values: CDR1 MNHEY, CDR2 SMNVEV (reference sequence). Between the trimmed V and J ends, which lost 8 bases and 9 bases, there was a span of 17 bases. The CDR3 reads CASGPSGVVEQFF. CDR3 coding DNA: TGTGCCAGCGGTCCGTCGGGAGTTGTTGAGCAGTTCTTC.

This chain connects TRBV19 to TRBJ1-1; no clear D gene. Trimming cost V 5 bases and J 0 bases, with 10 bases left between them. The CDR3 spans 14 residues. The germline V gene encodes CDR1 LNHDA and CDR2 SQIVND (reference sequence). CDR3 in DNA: TGTGCCAGTAGTCGCCCGGGGTTGAACACTGAAGCTTTCTTT. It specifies CASSRPGLNTEAFF.

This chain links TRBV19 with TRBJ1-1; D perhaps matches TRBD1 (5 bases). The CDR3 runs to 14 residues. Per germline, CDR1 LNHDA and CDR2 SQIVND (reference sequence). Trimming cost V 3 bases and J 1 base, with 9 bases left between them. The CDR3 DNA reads TGTGCCAGTAGTATTATGGGGGGGAACACTGAAGCTTTCTTT. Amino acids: CASSIMGGNTEAFF.

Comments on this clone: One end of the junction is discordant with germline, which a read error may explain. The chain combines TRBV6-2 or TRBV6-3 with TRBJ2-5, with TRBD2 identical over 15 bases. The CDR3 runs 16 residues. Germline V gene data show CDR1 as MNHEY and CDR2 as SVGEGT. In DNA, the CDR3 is TGTGCCAGCACTTACGGACTAGCGGGGGGGGAAGAGACCCAGTACTTC. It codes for CASTYGLAGGEETQYF.

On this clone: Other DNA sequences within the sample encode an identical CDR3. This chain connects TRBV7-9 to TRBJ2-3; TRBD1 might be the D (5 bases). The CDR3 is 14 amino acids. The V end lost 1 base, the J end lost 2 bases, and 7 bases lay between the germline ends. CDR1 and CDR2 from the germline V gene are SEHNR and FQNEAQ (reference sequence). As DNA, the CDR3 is TGTGCCAGCAGCTTAGAGGGGTCCACAGATACGCAGTATTTT. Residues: CASSLEGSTDTQYF. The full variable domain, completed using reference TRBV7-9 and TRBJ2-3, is DTGVSQNPRHKITKRGQNVTFRCDPISEHNRLYWYRQTLGQGPEFLTYFQNEAQLEKSRLLSDRFSAERPKGSFSTLEIQRTEQGDSAMYLCASSLEGSTDTQYFGPGTRLTVL.

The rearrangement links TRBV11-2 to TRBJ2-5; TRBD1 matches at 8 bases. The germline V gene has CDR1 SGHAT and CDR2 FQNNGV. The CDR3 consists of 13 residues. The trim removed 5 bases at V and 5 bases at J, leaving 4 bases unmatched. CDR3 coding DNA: TGTGCCAGCAGCCCGGACAGGGATGAGACCCAGTACTTC. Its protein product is CASSPDRDETQYF.

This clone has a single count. CDR3 sequence reads: CSASNPSGRASYNEQFF. The DNA for the CDR3 is TGCAGTGCTAGTAACCCTAGCGGGAGGGCTTCCTACAATGAGCAGTTCTTC. The chain uses TRBV20-1 and TRBJ2-1; 12 bases fit TRBD2. Trimming removed 3 bases from V and 1 base from J; junction bases left unmatched: 7. The CDR3 totals 17 residues. Germline CDR1 reads DFQATT; CDR2 reads SNEGSKA (reference sequence).

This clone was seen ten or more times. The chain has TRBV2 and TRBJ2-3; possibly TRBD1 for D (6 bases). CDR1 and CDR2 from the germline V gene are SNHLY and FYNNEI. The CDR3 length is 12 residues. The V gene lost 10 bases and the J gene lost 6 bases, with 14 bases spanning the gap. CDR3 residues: CATSGGHDTQYF. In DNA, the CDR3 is TGTGCCACCTCTGGGGGACATGATACGCAGTATTTT.

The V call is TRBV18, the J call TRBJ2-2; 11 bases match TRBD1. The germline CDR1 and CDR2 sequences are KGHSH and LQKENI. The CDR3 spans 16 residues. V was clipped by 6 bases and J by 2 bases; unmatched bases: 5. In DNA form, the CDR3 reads TGTGCCAGCTCCGGACAGGGGGCGACCAACACCGGGGAGCTGTTTTTT. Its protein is CASSGQGATNTGELFF.

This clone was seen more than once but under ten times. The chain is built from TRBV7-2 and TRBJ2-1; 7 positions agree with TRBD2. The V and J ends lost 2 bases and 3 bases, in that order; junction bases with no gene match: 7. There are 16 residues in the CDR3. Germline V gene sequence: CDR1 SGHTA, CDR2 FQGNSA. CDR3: CASSLSGRGIYNEQFF. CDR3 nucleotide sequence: TGTGCCAGCAGCTTAAGTGGGCGGGGGATCTACAATGAGCAGTTCTTC.

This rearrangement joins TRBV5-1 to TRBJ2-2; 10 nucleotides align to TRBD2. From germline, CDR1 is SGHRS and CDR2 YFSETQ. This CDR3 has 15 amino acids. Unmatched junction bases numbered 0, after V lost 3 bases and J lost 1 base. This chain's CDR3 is CASSWTSGNTGELFF. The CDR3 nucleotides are TGCGCCAGCAGCTGGACTAGCGGGAACACCGGGGAGCTGTTTTTT. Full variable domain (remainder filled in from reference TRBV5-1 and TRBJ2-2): KAGVTQTPRYLIKTRGQQVTLSCSPISGHRSVSWYQQTPGQGLQFLFEYFSETQRNKGNFPGRFSGRQFSNSRSEMNVSTLELGDSALYLCASSWTSGNTGELFFGEGSRLTVL.

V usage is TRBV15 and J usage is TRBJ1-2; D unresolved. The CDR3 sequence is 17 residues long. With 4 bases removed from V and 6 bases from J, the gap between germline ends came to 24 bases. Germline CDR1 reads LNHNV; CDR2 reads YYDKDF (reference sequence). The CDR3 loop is CATSKWTKNSRTDGYTF. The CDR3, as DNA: TGTGCCACCAGCAAGTGGACTAAGAACTCCCGAACGGATGGCTACACCTTC.

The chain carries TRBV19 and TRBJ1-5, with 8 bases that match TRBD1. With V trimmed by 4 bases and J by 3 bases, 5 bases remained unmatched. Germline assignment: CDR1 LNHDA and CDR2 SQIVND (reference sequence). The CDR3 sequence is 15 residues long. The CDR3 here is CASSRRTGNNQPQHF. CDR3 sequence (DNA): TGTGCCAGTAGTAGGCGGACAGGGAACAATCAGCCCCAGCATTTT.

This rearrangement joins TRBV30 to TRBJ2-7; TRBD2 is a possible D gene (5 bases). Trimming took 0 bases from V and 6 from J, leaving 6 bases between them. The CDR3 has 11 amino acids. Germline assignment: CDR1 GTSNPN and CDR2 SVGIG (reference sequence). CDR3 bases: TGTGCCTGGAGTGTGGGGAGCGAGCAGTACTTC. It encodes CAWSVGSEQYF.

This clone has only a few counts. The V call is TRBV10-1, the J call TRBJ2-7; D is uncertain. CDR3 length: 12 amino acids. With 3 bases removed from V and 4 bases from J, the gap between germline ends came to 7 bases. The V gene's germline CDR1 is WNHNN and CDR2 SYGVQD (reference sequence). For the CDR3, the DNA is TGCGCCAGCAGTGATCTAAGTTACGAGCAGTACTTC. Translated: CASSDLSYEQYF.

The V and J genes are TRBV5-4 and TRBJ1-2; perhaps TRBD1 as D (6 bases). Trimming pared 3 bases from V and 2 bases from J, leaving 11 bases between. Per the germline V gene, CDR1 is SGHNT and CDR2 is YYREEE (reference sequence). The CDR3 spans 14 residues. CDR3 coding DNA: TGTGCCAGCAGCTCTCAGGACAGAAACTATGGCTACACCTTC. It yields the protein CASSSQDRNYGYTF.

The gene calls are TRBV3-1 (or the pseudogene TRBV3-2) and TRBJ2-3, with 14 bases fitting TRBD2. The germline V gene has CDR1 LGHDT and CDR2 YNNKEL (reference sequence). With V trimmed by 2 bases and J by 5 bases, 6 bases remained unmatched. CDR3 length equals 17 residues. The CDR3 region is CASSQLGLAGAGDTQYF. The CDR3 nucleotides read TGTGCCAGCAGCCAACTGGGACTAGCGGGGGCGGGAGATACGCAGTATTTT.

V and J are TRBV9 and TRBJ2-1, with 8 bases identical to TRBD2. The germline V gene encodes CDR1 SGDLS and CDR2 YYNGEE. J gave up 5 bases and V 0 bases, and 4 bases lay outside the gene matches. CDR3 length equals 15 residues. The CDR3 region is CASSVGRTSHNEQFF. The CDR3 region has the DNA TGTGCCAGCAGCGTAGGGCGGACTAGCCACAATGAGCAGTTCTTC.

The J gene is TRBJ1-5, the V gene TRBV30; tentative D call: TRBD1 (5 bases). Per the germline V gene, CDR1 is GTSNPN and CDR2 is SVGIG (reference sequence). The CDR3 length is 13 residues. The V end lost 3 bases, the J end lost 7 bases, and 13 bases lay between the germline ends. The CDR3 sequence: CAWSGGGGQPQHF. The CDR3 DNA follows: TGTGCCTGGAGCGGGGGTGGAGGGCAGCCCCAGCATTTT.

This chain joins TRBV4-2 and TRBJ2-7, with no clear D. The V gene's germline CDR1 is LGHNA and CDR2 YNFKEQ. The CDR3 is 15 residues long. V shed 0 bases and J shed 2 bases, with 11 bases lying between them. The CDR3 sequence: CASSQELRTPYEQYF. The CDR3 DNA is TGTGCCAGCAGCCAAGAATTGCGTACGCCCTACGAGCAGTACTTC.

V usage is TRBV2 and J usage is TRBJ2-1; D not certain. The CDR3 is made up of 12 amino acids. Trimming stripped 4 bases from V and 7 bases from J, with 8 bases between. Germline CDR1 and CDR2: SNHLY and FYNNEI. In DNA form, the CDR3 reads TGTGCCAGCAGTGCGTCCGGGAATGAGCAGTTCTTC. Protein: CASSASGNEQFF.